Detailed here is one T cell receptor beta chain. Its antigen is unidentified. This record comes from a study of CD8+CD57+ T cells in acquired aplastic anemia. Study background: The average for DNA from sorted CD4+ and CD8+ cells was roughly 3 ug.

Study observations and caveats: Overlap between patients and controls comprised twenty-nine CD8+ CDR3 sequences.

Germline assignment: CDR1 DFQATT and CDR2 SNEGSKA (reference sequence). The V and J ends lost 3 bases and 3 bases respectively, with 9 bases between them. The CDR3 spans 12 residues. Genomic DNA templated the TCR beta VDJ and CDR3 profiling. MiXCR was run by TCRdb on the reads, yielding one entry per CDR3 protein. The sample has around 170,000 distinct CDR3 sequences; 60% to 70% are singletons. The chain is built from TRBV20-1 and TRBJ2-7; a weak D match, TRBD1 (5 bases). The sequenced material came from sorted CD4+, CD8+, or CD8+CD57+ T cells (not recorded which) from PBMCs. This receptor was taken from a human donor in good health. DNA of the CDR3: TGCAGTGCTAGTGACAGACACTACGAGCAGTACTTC. As protein: CSASDRHYEQYF.